This entry lists 26 T cell receptor beta chains sequenced from one sample in a study of blood T cells in healthy people across ages (dated by TCRdb to 2015 to 2017). Library generation was performed with 5' RACE. The reads were generated on an Illumina HiSeq 2500. A second PCR of roughly 7 to 11 cycles was performed with a sample-barcoded 5' primer and a J-beta primer mix. TCRdb applied fastp at Q25 and MiXCR to the public reads, then kept only in-frame beta chains. Rows with a matching CDR3 protein are joined into one entry that keeps the most common DNA and genes. The table for this sample lists 550,000 to 800,000 distinct CDR3 sequences; approximately 30% of them were counted only once. Approximately 15% of the sample lies in the top ten. The sample comprised blood. The receptors derive from a woman older than 75 in good health. Donor details come from another sample of the same person, matched by shared clones.

This clonotype was counted at least ten times. The V call is TRBV7-8, the J call TRBJ2-5; D is uncertain. V shed 6 bases and J shed 3 bases, with 5 bases lying between them. CDR1 and CDR2 from the germline V gene are SGHVS and FQNEAQ. The CDR3 runs to 11 residues. This CDR3 is CASRSEETQYF. CDR3 coding DNA: TGTGCCAGCAGATCAGAAGAGACCCAGTACTTC.

V is TRBV25-1 and J is TRBJ2-7, with a tentative D call TRBD1 (5 bases). From germline, CDR1 is MGHDK and CDR2 SYGVNS. V was pared by 2 bases and J by 3 bases, with 8 bases between. CDR3 length: 13 residues. This CDR3 reads CASSENRFYEQYF. The CDR3 DNA reads TGTGCCAGCAGTGAAAACAGGTTCTACGAGCAGTACTTC.

This clonotype was detected ten times or more. Germline is not matched at one junction end, which may reflect a read error. The J gene is TRBJ2-5, the V gene TRBV7-7, with TRBD1 matching 9 bases. CDR1 is SSHAT, CDR2 FNYEAQ, per germline (reference sequence). This CDR3 comprises 16 residues. As DNA, the CDR3 is TGTGCTAGCAGCCCCCTTCCGGGACAGGGCGCAGAGACCCAGTACTTC. Its translation is CASSPLPGQGAETQYF.

The V call is TRBV27, the J call TRBJ1-6; 8 bases agree with TRBD1. This CDR3 has 17 amino acids. Losses at the gene ends were 5 bases for V and 7 bases for J; bases not matched to a gene: 13. Germline CDR1 and CDR2: MNHEY and SMNVEV (reference sequence). In DNA form, the CDR3 reads TGTGCCAGCAGTCTCCGACAGGGGCCGGCTCAGAATTCACCCCTCCACTTT. Translating it yields CASSLRQGPAQNSPLHF.

This clonotype was counted a few times. This may arise from a read error, as a much more abundant clone is one base away. J is TRBJ2-5 and V is TRBV11-2; weak D call: TRBD1 (6 bases). The CDR3 is 15 residues long. Trimming shortened V by 5 bases and J by 11 bases, and 24 bases separated the two germline ends. Looked up from germline, CDR1 is SGHAT and CDR2 is FQNNGV. CDR3 loop: CASSPTGFGYNEQYF. DNA for the CDR3: TGTGCCAGCAGCCCAACAGGGTTTGGATACAATGAGCAGTACTTC.

The sample holds many counts of this clonotype. This sequence joins TRBV20-1 and TRBJ2-1; 10 bases fit TRBD2. CDR3 length: 15 residues. After removal of 6 bases from V and 0 bases from J, the junction contained 5 bases not matched to a gene. In germline, CDR1 is DFQATT, CDR2 SNEGSKA (reference sequence). CDR3 protein: CSAQRLAGSYNEQFF. The CDR3 DNA follows: TGCAGTGCGCAGAGACTAGCGGGCTCCTACAATGAGCAGTTCTTC.

This clonotype has only a few counts. This chain joins TRBV12-3 or TRBV12-4 and TRBJ2-7; 8 bases line up with TRBD1. Gene TRBJ2-5 matches the end of the DNA better, so the J call may be wrong. This CDR3 contains 13 residues. The CDR3 DNA reads as TGTGCCAGCAGCCCGACAGGGGCCGGGACCCAGTACTTC. Its translation: CASSPTGAGTQYF.

This clonotype was counted only a few times. The V and J genes are TRBV6-6 and TRBJ1-6; a possible D gene is TRBD1 (5 bases). The length of the CDR3 is 12 residues. Trimming took 8 bases from V and 13 from J, leaving 15 bases between them. Per germline, CDR1 MNHNY and CDR2 SVGAGI (reference sequence). The CDR3 sequence is CASRGTGPPLHF. CDR3 coding DNA: TGTGCCAGCCGGGGCACCGGGCCGCCCCTCCACTTT.

This clonotype has a count of ten or more. The chain uses TRBV30 and TRBJ1-2; a possible D gene is TRBD1 (5 bases). The CDR3 has 14 residues. V was clipped by 7 bases and J by 1 base, with 16 bases between them. Germline assignment: CDR1 GTSNPN and CDR2 SVGIG (reference sequence). CDR3 sequence reads: CAFTGDRNNYGYTF. CDR3 bases: TGTGCCTTCACGGGGGATAGAAATAACTATGGCTACACCTTC.

The V and J genes are TRBV7-2 and TRBJ2-7; D is perhaps TRBD2 (5 bases). The germline V gene has CDR1 SGHTA and CDR2 FQGNSA. CDR3 length: 15 amino acids. V dropped 4 bases and J dropped 2 bases, with 15 bases sitting between them. The CDR3 DNA follows: TGTGCCAGCAGCTCCGAAGGAGGCCCTACCTACGAGCAGTACTTC. Protein sequence: CASSSEGGPTYEQYF.

The chain employs TRBV7-9 and TRBJ2-6; 7 positions agree with TRBD1. After removal of 5 bases from V and 0 bases from J, the junction contained 7 bases not matched to a gene. The CDR3 contains 17 residues. Germline CDR1 and CDR2: SEHNR and FQNEAQ (reference sequence). The CDR3 DNA reads as TGTGCCAGCAGCCCCTCGACAGGGATCTCTGGGGCCAACGTCCTGACTTTC. Translated: CASSPSTGISGANVLTF. The full variable domain, its missing parts supplied by reference TRBV7-9 and TRBJ2-6, is DTGVSQNPRHKITKRGQNVTFRCDPISEHNRLYWYRQTLGQGPEFLTYFQNEAQLEKSRLLSDRFSAERPKGSFSTLEIQRTEQGDSAMYLCASSPSTGISGANVLTFGAGSRLTVL.

The CDR3 DNA sequence: TGCGCCAGCAGCCAAGCGGGGGGGCGCGAGGAGCAGTTCTTC. This translates into CASSQAGGREEQFF. V is TRBV4-1 and J is TRBJ2-1, with TRBD2 matching 8 bases. Germline V gene data show CDR1 as MGHRA and CDR2 as YSYEKL. The CDR3 covers 14 residues. V lost 1 base, J lost 10 bases, and 6 bases stayed unmatched.

This clonotype was recorded many times. This chain connects TRBV27 to TRBJ1-2; no clear D. From germline, CDR1 is MNHEY and CDR2 SMNVEV (reference sequence). V lost 10 bases, J lost 7 bases, and 16 bases lay in between. CDR3 length: 12 residues. CDR3 residues: CATRSLGGGYTF. The CDR3 coding sequence is TGTGCCACCCGAAGTTTGGGTGGTGGCTACACCTTC.

This clonotype was counted a few times. The chain couples TRBV5-4 to TRBJ2-2; tentatively, D is TRBD1 or TRBD2 (5 bases each). The V gene's germline CDR1 is SGHNT and CDR2 YYREEE (reference sequence). Trimming cost V 2 bases and J 0 bases, with 14 bases left between them. The CDR3 runs 17 residues. The CDR3 protein is CASSFGAAHPNTGELFF. The DNA of the CDR3 is TGTGCCAGCAGCTTCGGGGCGGCCCACCCGAACACCGGGGAGCTGTTTTTT.

The chain joins TRBV19 to TRBJ2-4; 10 bases fit TRBD2. Near its end, the DNA agrees better with TRBJ2-7, so the J call may be wrong. CDR3 length: 16 residues. Germline V lookup: CDR1 LNHDA, CDR2 SQIVND (reference sequence). CDR3 in DNA: TGTGCCAGTAGTAAGTCACGACTAGCGGGTCCCTACGAGCAGTACTTC. It codes for CASSKSRLAGPYEQYF.

The chain recombines TRBV20-1 with TRBJ2-2; no definite D call. Trimming removed 5 bases at V and 5 bases at J, with 15 bases between. CDR1 DFQATT and CDR2 SNEGSKA come from the germline V gene (reference sequence). This CDR3 has 14 amino acids. The CDR3 DNA follows: TGCAGTGCTGACTCCCCCTCACTTACCGGGGAGCTGTTTTTT. As protein: CSADSPSLTGELFF.

This clonotype was counted ten times or more. The J gene is TRBJ2-3, the V gene TRBV7-2; the match to TRBD2 covers 8 bases. Germline CDR1 reads SGHTA; CDR2 reads FQGNSA. The trim removed 5 bases at V and 2 bases at J, leaving 6 bases unmatched. The CDR3 loop spans 15 amino acids. In DNA, the CDR3 is TGTGCCAGCAGCATCTATAGCGGGGACACAGATACGCAGTATTTT. Translation: CASSIYSGDTDTQYF.

This clonotype was observed at least ten times. Written as DNA, the CDR3 is TGTGCCAGCAGCTTGGCTGGGTTCGATGGCTACACCTTC. Translating gives CASSLAGFDGYTF. This sequence joins TRBV5-5 and TRBJ1-2; no reliable D call. CDR1 SGHKS and CDR2 YYEKEE come from the germline V gene (reference sequence). V lost 0 bases and J 6 bases, leaving 9 bases between the germline ends. The CDR3 covers 13 residues.

A few counts support this clonotype. The V gene is TRBV3-1, the J gene TRBJ1-1, with unresolved D. The CDR3 is made up of 14 amino acids. The germline gives CDR1 LGHDT, CDR2 YNNKEL (reference sequence). Trimming took 1 base from V and 3 from J, leaving 9 bases between them. The CDR3 loop reads CASSQGLIDTEAFF. The CDR3 bases are TGTGCCAGCAGCCAAGGATTGATCGACACTGAAGCTTTCTTT.

A note on this clonotype: A much larger clone lies one base from this, so it may be a read error. The chain links TRBV6-5 to TRBJ2-7; D gene ambiguous. The CDR3 spans 15 residues. Germline V lookup: CDR1 MNHEY, CDR2 SVGAGI. Trimming removed 5 bases at V and 6 bases at J, with 20 bases between. The CDR3 sequence: CASSPRGIDRSEQYF. In nucleotides, the CDR3 is TGTGCCAGCAGTCCCCGAGGCATCGATCGCTCCGAGCAGTACTTC.

This clonotype came up many times. V is TRBV5-1 and J is TRBJ2-1; 7 positions match TRBD2. From germline, CDR1 is SGHRS and CDR2 YFSETQ. The CDR3 contains 15 residues. The V gene end was trimmed by 2 bases and the J gene end by 4 bases; junction bases not matched to a gene: 6. Here the CDR3 reads CASSFGGGGYNEQFF. DNA of the CDR3: TGCGCCAGCAGCTTCGGTGGCGGGGGTTACAATGAGCAGTTCTTC. The whole variable domain, filled in from reference TRBV5-1 and TRBJ2-1, reads KAGVTQTPRYLIKTRGQQVTLSCSPISGHRSVSWYQQTPGQGLQFLFEYFSETQRNKGNFPGRFSGRQFSNSRSEMNVSTLELGDSALYLCASSFGGGGYNEQFFGPGTRLTVL.

The chain uses TRBV29-1 and TRBJ1-5, with D possibly matching TRBD1 (5 bases). The CDR3 extends over 12 amino acids. The germline V gene has CDR1 SQVTM and CDR2 ANQGSEA. CDR3 bases: TGCAGTGTGGGGGGGGTGAATCAGCCCCAGCATTTT. Residues: CSVGGVNQPQHF.

Remarks on this clonotype: A much larger clone differs from this one at a single base, so this may be a read error. The chain joins TRBV6-1 to TRBJ1-1; possible D gene TRBD1, 5 bases. There are 12 residues in the CDR3. Trimming cost V 6 bases and J 7 bases, with 12 bases left between them. Germline V CDR1 and CDR2: MNHNS, SASEGT. CDR3 in amino acids: CASSTRGIEAFF. CDR3 DNA: TGTGCCAGCAGCACTAGGGGCATTGAAGCTTTCTTT.

Many counts were recorded for this clonotype. The gene calls are TRBV5-6 and TRBJ2-7; D possibly corresponds to TRBD1 (5 bases). Trimming pared 2 bases from V and 5 bases from J, leaving 14 bases between. The CDR3 sequence is 14 residues long. Germline CDR1 is SGHDT and CDR2 is YYEEEE. For the CDR3, the DNA is TGTGCCAGCAGCTTTTTAGGGGCTATGGACGAGCAGTACTTC. Translating it yields CASSFLGAMDEQYF.

Concerning this clonotype: A read error is possible here, since a much larger clone lies one base away. This sequence joins TRBV3-1 and TRBJ1-4; maybe TRBD1 (6 bases). There are 14 residues in the CDR3. The V gene's germline CDR1 is LGHDT and CDR2 YNNKEL (reference sequence). In DNA, the CDR3 is TGTGCCAGCAGCCCCTGGAGGGGGAATGGAAAACTGTTTTTT. Translated: CASSPWRGNGKLFF. The full variable domain, its missing parts supplied by reference TRBV3-1 and TRBJ1-4, is DTAVSQTPKYLVTQMGNDKSIKCEQNLGHDTMYWYKQDSKKFLKIMFSYNNKELIINETVPNRFSPKSPDKAHLNLHINSLELGDSAVYFCASSPWRGNGKLFFGSGTQLSVL.

This rearrangement joins TRBV5-1 to TRBJ1-1, with D possibly being TRBD1 (5 bases). V was shortened by 4 bases and J by 3 bases, with 19 bases between the two germline ends. CDR1 is SGHRS, CDR2 YFSETQ, per germline. This CDR3 has 16 residues. The CDR3 is CASSLEGAELDTEAFF. As DNA, the CDR3 is TGCGCCAGCAGCCTAGAAGGGGCAGAGCTGGACACTGAAGCTTTCTTT.